Listed here are 12 T cell receptor beta chains from one sample, sequenced in a study of shared clonotypes between healthy human individuals. Some clones are missing from TCRdb's copy, which holds only in-frame ones; the method was immunoSEQ multiplex PCR. This sample has about 750,000 clones, with 92% found just once. Naive CD8 cells comprised CD45RO-negative, CCR7-positively selected cells, excluding terminally differentiated effector memory CD45RA+ cells. Sequencing was performed on naive CD8+ T cells sorted from blood. All receptors come from a man between 25 and 39 years old in good health.

The rearrangement uses TRBV10-3 and TRBJ2-7; D call uncertain. Germline-derived CDR1 and CDR2 are ENHRY and SYGVKD. V was trimmed by 3 bases and J by 5 bases, leaving 14 bases between them. The CDR3 runs 14 residues. The CDR3 region is CAISDPTNRNEQYF. Here the CDR3 DNA reads TGTGCCATCAGTGACCCCACCAATCGAAACGAGCAGTACTTC.

The V call is TRBV11-2, the J call TRBJ2-5; D might be TRBD1 (5 bases). The CDR3 contains 14 residues. Trimming cost V 1 base and J 5 bases, with 11 bases left between them. From germline, CDR1 is SGHAT and CDR2 FQNNGV. The CDR3, as DNA: TGTGCCAGCAGCTTAGGGCAGGGTCGGGAGACCCAGTACTTC. As protein: CASSLGQGRETQYF.

Points on this clone: The sample has other DNA sequences that encode this CDR3 too. The rearrangement joins TRBV18 to TRBJ2-7; 8 positions match TRBD1. The germline V gene has CDR1 KGHSH and CDR2 LQKENI. The V segment lost 3 bases and the J segment 4 bases; nucleotides outside the gene matches: 8. The CDR3 has 15 residues. This chain's CDR3 is CASSPDRGGGYEQYF. In nucleotides, the CDR3 is TGTGCCAGCTCACCTGACAGGGGTGGCGGGTACGAGCAGTACTTC.

DNA of the CDR3: TGCGCCAGCAGCTTGAGAGGGGGCTTTACTGAAGCTTTCTTT. This gives the protein CASSLRGGFTEAFF. V usage is TRBV5-1 and J usage is TRBJ1-1, with 7 nucleotides matching TRBD1. J gave up 5 bases and V 1 base, and 5 bases lay outside the gene matches. This CDR3 region has 14 residues. From germline, CDR1 is SGHRS and CDR2 YFSETQ.

The chain joins TRBV7-9 to TRBJ2-2; D is undetermined. The V end was cut by 5 bases, the J end by 9 bases, with 16 bases between. This CDR3 has 14 residues. Germline lookup yields CDR1 SEHNR and CDR2 FQNEAQ (reference sequence). CDR3 loop: CASSQRTGFWELFF. CDR3 in DNA: TGTGCCAGCAGCCAACGGACGGGCTTCTGGGAGCTGTTTTTT. The full variable domain, rest sourced from reference TRBV7-9 and TRBJ2-2, is DTGVSQNPRHKITKRGQNVTFRCDPISEHNRLYWYRQTLGQGPEFLTYFQNEAQLEKSRLLSDRFSAERPKGSFSTLEIQRTEQGDSAMYLCASSQRTGFWELFFGEGSRLTVL.

This clone occurred once. This rearrangement joins TRBV6-6 to TRBJ2-7; D unclear. CDR1 and CDR2 from the germline V gene are MNHNY and SVGAGI (reference sequence). The CDR3 has 15 residues. Trimming removed 5 bases from V and 0 bases from J, with 14 bases in between. CDR3 nucleotide sequence: TGTGCCAGCAGTCCTACCGACGGTTTCTCCTACGAGCAGTACTTC. This sequence encodes CASSPTDGFSYEQYF.

The V gene is TRBV5-8, the J gene TRBJ1-1; the match to TRBD1 covers 7 bases. The CDR3 covers 15 residues. The V gene end was trimmed by 2 bases and the J gene end by 4 bases; junction bases not matched to a gene: 8. The V gene's germline CDR1 is SGHTS and CDR2 YDEGEE. The CDR3 here is CASSFGTAVSTEAFF. CDR3 coding DNA: TGTGCCAGCAGCTTCGGGACAGCCGTGTCCACTGAAGCTTTCTTT.

The CDR3 region is CASSLGTSGTEQFF. Here the CDR3 DNA reads TGTGCCAGCAGCCTTGGGACTAGCGGGACTGAGCAGTTCTTC. The chain carries TRBV7-8 and TRBJ2-1, with 13 bases identical to TRBD2. V dropped 5 bases and J dropped 9; count of bases not matched to a gene: 4. Germline CDR1 and CDR2: SGHVS and FQNEAQ. This CDR3 contains 14 residues.

Of note for this clone: This same CDR3 is encoded by further DNA sequences in the sample. The chain joins TRBV6-5 to TRBJ2-7; possibly TRBD1 or TRBD2 for D (5 bases each). This CDR3 region has 12 residues. CDR1 and CDR2 from the germline V gene are MNHEY and SVGAGI. Trimming removed 7 bases from V and 0 bases from J, with 7 bases in between. CDR3 amino acids: CASTGTSYEQYF. In DNA form, the CDR3 reads TGTGCCAGCACAGGGACCTCCTACGAGCAGTACTTC.

This clone was seen just once. This chain connects TRBV9 to TRBJ1-2; D gene uncertain. Germline V CDR1 and CDR2: SGDLS, YYNGEE. The CDR3 length is 13 residues. The V and J ends lost 4 bases and 3 bases respectively, with 10 bases between them. The CDR3 here is CASSKSQDYGYTF. DNA for the CDR3: TGTGCCAGCAGCAAAAGTCAGGACTATGGCTACACCTTC.

The chain uses TRBV21-1 and TRBJ2-5; the D call of TRBD2 is as the table states it, not checked on the DNA. TRBV21-1 is classified as a pseudogene. CDR3 length equals 18 residues. This CDR3 reads CASSKLSGMGTPQETQYF. Here the CDR3 DNA reads TGTGCCAGCAGCAAATTGTCCGGGATGGGTACACCACAAGAGACCCAGTACTTC.

The rearrangement uses TRBV12-5 and TRBJ2-1, with TRBD2 identical over 7 bases. Trimming at V came to 0 bases and at J to 8 bases, leaving 10 bases not matched to a gene. Germline lookup yields CDR1 LGHNT and CDR2 FRNRAP. The CDR3 spans 16 residues. The CDR3 is CASGLVNGTIRYEQFF. In DNA, the CDR3 is TGTGCTAGTGGTTTGGTAAATGGGACTATCCGTTATGAGCAGTTCTTC.